These 25 T cell receptor beta chains were sequenced from one sample in a study of T cells in women clearing cervical HPV infection (dated by TCRdb to the late 2010s). The library was produced with the immunoSEQ multiplex PCR assay. Entries here come from immuneACCESS through TCRdb and include only in-frame sequences with V and J called. Some clones fail to appear in such tables; in the studies checked, an unresolved V gene covers under half of the shortfall, and the cause of the remainder is unknown. The table for this sample records 15,000 to 20,000 clones. The ten largest clonotypes hold roughly 10% of the sample. Material for sequencing was blood buffy coat. These receptor sequences come from a woman between 18 and 69 years old with a cervical HPV16 infection that either progressed to CIN3+ or cleared (not recorded which).

Turning to this clone: The read ends 3 residues shy of where the CDR3 ends; the end is completed using the germline J gene. The genes are TRBV19 and TRBJ1-2; TRBD1 agrees at 8 bases. From germline, CDR1 is LNHDA and CDR2 SQIVND (reference sequence). The CDR3 extends over 14 amino acids. This chain's CDR3 is CASSGGQGTDTYTF. The DNA read from the CDR3 is TGTGCCAGTAGTGGAGGACAGGGCACAGATACC.

With regard to this clone: The CDR3 goes on 3 residues after the read ends, and that part is filled in from the germline J gene. The chain links TRBV13 to TRBJ2-3; 9 positions agree with TRBD2. This CDR3 is 18 amino acids long. Germline V CDR1 and CDR2: PRHDT, FYEKMQ (reference sequence). V lost 2 bases and J lost 3; bases outside the gene matches: 12. CDR3 region: CASSLSAGGPISTDTQYF. Incomplete CDR3 DNA: TGTGCCAGCAGCTTATCGGCGGGGGGGCCAATAAGTACAGATACG.

Regarding this clone: Coverage ceases 3 residues before the CDR3 finishes, and the germline J gene fills in the end. The chain joins TRBV30 to TRBJ2-4; possibly TRBD1 for D (6 bases). Germline-derived CDR1 and CDR2 are GTSNPN and SVGIG (reference sequence). CDR3 length: 12 amino acids. The DNA read from the CDR3 is TGTGCCTGGACCAATCAGGGGAATGGT. Protein: CAWTNQGNG. The entire CDR3 is CAWTNQGNGQYF.

A word on this clone: The read gets to within 3 residues of the CDR3 end, and the germline J gene fills in the rest. The rearrangement links TRBV7-2 to TRBJ2-3; unclear D gene. Per germline, CDR1 SGHTA and CDR2 FQGNSA. This CDR3 comprises 14 residues. The CDR3 DNA, read in part, is TGTGCCAGCAGCCTTAGTTATGTAGAAGAGACG. Its translation: CASSLSYVEET. The entire CDR3 sequence reads CASSLSYVEETQYF.

According to its frequency, this clone is medium-sized. CDR3: CASSLVPGENEQFF. The sequenced CDR3 bases are TGTGCCAGCAGCTTAGTTCCAGGGGAAAATGAG. The chain recombines TRBV7-2 with TRBJ2-1; tentative D call: TRBD1 (6 bases). From the germline J gene comes the end of the CDR3, since the read stops 3 residues before it. V was shortened by 1 base and J by 7 bases, with 11 bases between the two germline ends. The CDR3 is made up of 14 amino acids. CDR1 is SGHTA, CDR2 FQGNSA, per germline. Supplemented by reference TRBV7-2 and TRBJ2-1, the full variable domain reads GAGVSQSPSNKVTEKGKDVELRCDPISGHTALYWYRQSLGQGLEFLIYFQGNSAPDKSGLPSDRFSAERTGGSVSTLTIQRTQQEDSAVYLCASSLVPGENEQFFGPGTRLTVL.

The CDR3 region is CASSLRYTGELFF. The CDR3 DNA, read in part, is TGTGCCAGCAGCCTGCGATACACCGGGGAG. J is TRBJ2-2 and V is TRBV11-1; D gene ambiguous. The read terminates 3 residues ahead of where the CDR3 ends, so the germline J gene completes it. V gave up 5 bases and J gave up 3 bases, with 7 bases separating them. The CDR3 runs 13 residues. The germline V gene has CDR1 SGHAT and CDR2 FQDESV (reference sequence).

Note on this clone: The read is 3 residues too short to cover the CDR3 end, so that end is filled in from the germline J gene. This sequence joins TRBV30 and TRBJ1-2, with D possibly matching TRBD1 (5 bases). Germline lookup yields CDR1 GTSNPN and CDR2 SVGIG (reference sequence). This CDR3 region has 14 residues. Trimming removed 0 bases at V and 3 bases at J, with 11 bases between. CDR3 amino acids: CAWSVGVSDYGYTF. The sequenced part of the CDR3 DNA is TGTGCCTGGAGTGTAGGGGTTTCTGACTATGGC.

As for this clone: The read ends 3 residues shy of where the CDR3 ends; the end is completed using the germline J gene. The chain carries TRBV7-6 and TRBJ2-7, with 10 positions matching TRBD1. This CDR3 contains 15 residues. Germline V lookup: CDR1 SGHVS, CDR2 FNYEAQ. V lost 4 bases and J lost 1; bases outside the gene matches: 4. The CDR3 here is CASSSPGQGSYEQYF. The DNA read from the CDR3 is TGTGCCAGCAGCTCGCCGGGACAGGGGTCCTACGAG.

With respect to this clone: The read ends 3 residues shy of where the CDR3 ends; the end is completed using the germline J gene. The chain is built from TRBV6-2 or TRBV6-3 and TRBJ1-4; 8 nucleotides line up with TRBD1. The CDR3 sequence is 15 residues long. The germline gives CDR1 MNHEY, CDR2 SVGEGT. V trimming: 2 bases; J trimming: 7 bases; junction bases outside the gene matches: 6. CDR3 DNA (partial): TGTGCCAGCAGTTACGGATTCAGGGGGCTTGAAAAA. It encodes CASSYGFRGLEK. The CDR3 in full is CASSYGFRGLEKLFF.

Here the CDR3 reads CSARVPRGLAGTDTQYF. CDR3 DNA, as far as it was read: TGCAGTGCTAGAGTTCCCCGGGGACTAGCGGGCACAGATACG. The rearrangement joins TRBV20-1 to TRBJ2-3; 11 bases are shared with TRBD2. The missing CDR3 end, 3 residues past where the read stops, is filled in from the germline J gene. The CDR3 contains 17 residues. Trimming removed 1 base from V and 1 base from J; junction bases left unmatched: 7. The germline CDR1 and CDR2 sequences are DFQATT and SNEGSKA (reference sequence).

CDR3 sequence: CASSGRQGATEAFF. The CDR3 bases that were read are TGTGCCAGCAGTGGACGACAGGGGGCCACTGAA. This sequence joins TRBV6-1 and TRBJ1-1; the match to TRBD1 covers 10 bases. The read stops 3 residues short of the end of the CDR3; the missing end is completed from the germline J gene. This CDR3 is built from 14 residues. V dropped 4 bases and J dropped 4; count of bases not matched to a gene: 3. From germline, CDR1 is MNHNS and CDR2 SASEGT.

The part of the CDR3 DNA that was read is TGTGCCAGCAGCCTGATGGGGCAGCGGGGACGGGATACG. This encodes CASSLMGQRGRDT. The CDR3 reads in full as CASSLMGQRGRDTQYF. The rearrangement joins TRBV7-3 to TRBJ2-3, with 7 nucleotides matching TRBD2. The sequenced fragment ends 3 residues before the CDR3 boundary, so the rest is inferred from the germline J gene. Per germline, CDR1 SGHTA and CDR2 FQGTGA. The CDR3 covers 16 residues. The J segment lost 6 bases and the V segment lost 5 bases, leaving 14 bases of the junction unmatched.

Concerning this clone itself: With the read ending 3 residues before the CDR3 end, the germline J gene is used to fill in that end. This rearrangement joins TRBV2 to TRBJ1-2; tentatively, D is TRBD1 (6 bases). The CDR3 consists of 15 residues. Germline assignment: CDR1 SNHLY and CDR2 FYNNEI. The CDR3 sequence is CASTIQNRDSEGYTF. The CDR3 bases that were read are TGTGCCTCAACCATACAAAACAGGGATTCGGAGGGC.

On this clone itself: The read gets to within 3 residues of the CDR3 end, and the germline J gene fills in the rest. The chain employs TRBV6-1 and TRBJ2-1; D is perhaps TRBD1 (5 bases). With 4 bases removed from V and 3 bases from J, the gap between germline ends came to 7 bases. The CDR3 covers 13 residues. Germline CDR1 reads MNHNS; CDR2 reads SASEGT. Partial CDR3 DNA: TGTGCCAGCAGTGGGGGCTTCTACAATGAG. Translation: CASSGGFYNE. The whole CDR3 sequence reads CASSGGFYNEQFF.

As regards this clone: The observed sequence ends 3 residues before the CDR3 terminus, with the missing tail filled in from the germline J gene. The chain recombines TRBV20-1 with TRBJ1-1, with 9 bases identical to TRBD1. The V gene end was trimmed by 7 bases and the J gene end by 4 bases; junction bases not matched to a gene: 4. The CDR3 length is 12 residues. Germline V gene data show CDR1 as DFQATT and CDR2 as SNEGSKA (reference sequence). CDR3 DNA (partial): TGCAGTGTCCCGGACAGGGGCACTGAA. This gives the protein CSVPDRGTE. The CDR3 in its entirety is CSVPDRGTEAFF.

With respect to this clone: The read finishes 3 residues shy of the CDR3 end, and the germline J gene is used to complete it. J is TRBJ2-3 and V is TRBV10-3; maybe TRBD2 (7 bases). CDR3 length: 13 residues. Germline lookup yields CDR1 ENHRY and CDR2 SYGVKD. CDR3 DNA, as far as it was read: TGTGCCATCAGTGCCGGGGGGCAAGAGACG. Translating gives CAISAGGQET. The whole CDR3 protein reads CAISAGGQETQYF.

Notes on this clone: With the read ending 3 residues before the CDR3 end, the germline J gene is used to fill in that end. The chain has TRBV14 and TRBJ2-7; 9 nucleotides align to TRBD1. The CDR3 is 13 residues long. Germline V gives CDR1 SGHDN, CDR2 FVKESK. Trimming removed 4 bases from V and 2 bases from J; junction bases left unmatched: 0. Here the CDR3 reads CASSRDRAYEQYF. The covered CDR3 bases are TGTGCCAGCAGCCGGGACAGGGCCTACGAG. The complete variable domain, with remaining parts taken from reference TRBV14 and TRBJ2-7, reads EAGVTQFPSHSVIEKGQTVTLRCDPISGHDNLYWYRRVMGKEIKFLLHFVKESKQDESGMPNNRFLAERTGGTYSTLKVQPAELEDSGVYFCASSRDRAYEQYFGPGTRLTVT.

Notes on this clone: The observed sequence ends 3 residues before the CDR3 terminus, with the missing tail filled in from the germline J gene. The chain recombines TRBV7-8 with TRBJ2-3; D is undetermined. The CDR3 totals 16 residues. The V gene lost 2 bases and the J gene lost 7 bases, with 19 bases spanning the gap. The germline V gene encodes CDR1 SGHVS and CDR2 FQNEAQ. CDR3 region: CASSLPFRLSLNTQYF. The sequenced CDR3 bases are TGTGCCAGCAGCTTACCCTTCAGGCTATCTTTGAATACG.

About this clone: The missing CDR3 end, 3 residues past where the read stops, is filled in from the germline J gene. This sequence joins TRBV5-1 and TRBJ1-2; D call uncertain. The CDR3 length is 14 residues. Between the trimmed V and J ends, which lost 1 base and 6 bases, there was a span of 13 bases. CDR1 is SGHRS, CDR2 YFSETQ, per germline. This chain's CDR3 is CASSLRSRGNGYTF. The CDR3 DNA, read in part, is TGCGCCAGCAGCTTGCGTTCTCGGGGAAATGGC.

Remarks on this clone: The missing CDR3 end, 3 residues past where the read stops, is filled in from the germline J gene. The chain uses TRBV19 and TRBJ2-2, with 7 positions matching TRBD1. Per germline, CDR1 LNHDA and CDR2 SQIVND (reference sequence). V gave up 8 bases and J gave up 0 bases; unmatched junction bases: 0. The CDR3 sequence is 13 residues long. Partial CDR3 DNA: TGTGCCAGTGGACAGGCGAACACCGGGGAG. The encoded protein is CASGQANTGE. The full CDR3 sequence reads CASGQANTGELFF.

About this clone: The sequence runs out 3 residues before the end of the CDR3; the remainder is reconstructed from the germline J gene. The J gene is TRBJ1-5, the V gene TRBV20-1, with 7 bases fitting TRBD1. Germline CDR1 reads DFQATT; CDR2 reads SNEGSKA (reference sequence). The CDR3 is 15 amino acids. V gave up 4 bases and J gave up 3 bases; unmatched junction bases: 9. The part of the CDR3 DNA that was read is TGCAGTGCTACGGCAGAGACAGGGTCCAATCAGCCC. Translating gives CSATAETGSNQP. From start to end, the CDR3 is CSATAETGSNQPQHF.

In the case of this clone: Read data end 3 residues before the CDR3 end; the end is taken from the germline J gene. V usage is TRBV18 and J usage is TRBJ1-4, with D maybe TRBD1 (6 bases). Germline assignment: CDR1 KGHSH and CDR2 LQKENI. CDR3 length: 15 residues. Between the trimmed V and J ends, which lost 3 bases and 0 bases, there was a span of 8 bases. The CDR3 sequence is CASSPGQPTNEKLFF. The sequenced part of the CDR3 DNA is TGTGCCAGCTCACCTGGACAGCCAACTAATGAAAAA.

Comment on this clone: The observed sequence ends 3 residues before the CDR3 terminus, with the missing tail filled in from the germline J gene. Other DNA sequences in this specimen translate into the identical CDR3. This rearrangement joins TRBV18 to TRBJ2-2; a possible D gene is TRBD1 (5 bases). The V end lost 6 bases, the J end lost 10 bases, and 27 bases lay between the germline ends. The CDR3 has 17 amino acids. The V gene's germline CDR1 is KGHSH and CDR2 LQKENI. This chain's CDR3 is CASSPLGSFQGFTELFF. Partial CDR3 DNA: TGTGCCAGCTCCCCGCTTGGATCTTTCCAGGGCTTCACGGAG.

About this clone itself: The missing CDR3 end, 3 residues past where the read stops, is filled in from the germline J gene. The V gene is TRBV2, the J gene TRBJ1-3; D is uncertain. Per the germline V gene, CDR1 is SNHLY and CDR2 is FYNNEI. Trimming shortened V by 3 bases and J by 0 bases, and 6 bases separated the two germline ends. This CDR3 comprises 14 residues. The part of the CDR3 DNA that was read is TGTGCCAGCAGTGACCGTTTCTCTGGAAACACC. Its translation is CASSDRFSGNT. The full CDR3 protein reads CASSDRFSGNTIYF.

The CDR3: CASKIQDNYGYTF. The part of the CDR3 DNA that was read is TGTGCCAGCAAGATACAGGATAACTATGGC. V gene TRBV6-2 or TRBV6-3 combines with J gene TRBJ1-2, with D maybe TRBD1 (5 bases). The read ends 3 residues before the CDR3 terminus; that terminus is restored from the germline J gene. CDR1 and CDR2 from the germline V gene are MNHEY and SVGEGT. This CDR3 contains 13 residues. V lost 7 bases, J lost 1 base, and 10 bases lay in between.